This entry lists 22 T cell receptor beta chains sequenced from one sample in a study of control samples from healthy donors and cancer patients (dated by TCRdb to 2019 to 2021). Library prep was done by the immunoSEQ multiplex PCR assay. Entries here come from immuneACCESS through TCRdb and include only in-frame sequences with V and J called. Some clones fail to appear in such tables; in the studies checked, an unresolved V gene covers under half of the shortfall, and the cause of the remainder is unknown. The sample yields roughly 130,000 clones; 70% to 90% were counted once. About 3.2% of the sample is in the top ten clones. Sequenced input: blood. The source of these receptors is a man aged 50 to 59 in good health.

The chain recombines TRBV30 with TRBJ1-1, with D perhaps matching TRBD1 (6 bases). The CDR3 runs to 11 residues. In germline, CDR1 is GTSNPN, CDR2 SVGIG (reference sequence). Trimming took 2 bases from V and 10 from J, leaving 11 bases between them. DNA for the CDR3: TGTGCCTGGAGTACAGGGATTGGAGCTTTCTTT. Protein product: CAWSTGIGAFF.

This chain links TRBV11-2 with TRBJ2-7; D possibly corresponds to TRBD2 (6 bases). Per the germline V gene, CDR1 is SGHAT and CDR2 is FQNNGV. This CDR3 is 17 amino acids long. With 6 bases removed from V and 6 bases from J, the gap between germline ends came to 27 bases. The chain's CDR3 is CASSPIGLGAGPPEQYF. The CDR3 coding sequence is TGTGCCAGCAGTCCGATCGGGCTTGGTGCGGGGCCTCCCGAGCAGTACTTC.

The V gene is TRBV7-9, the J gene TRBJ2-1, with D possibly TRBD1 on 6 matching bases. Trimming shortened V by 5 bases and J by 4 bases, and 9 bases separated the two germline ends. The CDR3 covers 13 residues. Germline lookup yields CDR1 SEHNR and CDR2 FQNEAQ (reference sequence). In DNA form, the CDR3 reads TGTGCCAGCAGCGAAACAGGGTACAATGAGCAGTTCTTC. Protein product: CASSETGYNEQFF.

The chain links TRBV5-6 to TRBJ1-2; no clear D. The CDR3 contains 15 residues. Germline-derived CDR1 and CDR2 are SGHDT and YYEEEE. V was shortened by 4 bases and J by 7 bases, with 20 bases between the two germline ends. In DNA, the CDR3 is TGTGCCAGCAGCGACCTGTCCTCCGGGATAAGTGGCTACACCTTC. Residues: CASSDLSSGISGYTF. Complete variable domain (other parts from reference TRBV5-6 and TRBJ1-2): DAGVTQSPTHLIKTRGQQVTLRCSPKSGHDTVSWYQQALGQGPQFIFQYYEEEERQRGNFPDRFSGHQFPNYSSELNVNALLLGDSALYLCASSDLSSGISGYTFGSGTRLTVV.

The V gene is TRBV28, the J gene TRBJ1-3; tentative D call: TRBD1 (5 bases). Trimming took 3 bases from V and 4 from J, leaving 16 bases between them. The CDR3 is 16 residues long. CDR1 is MDHEN and CDR2 is SYDVKM in the germline V gene. Here the CDR3 reads CASSFGLGPSGNTIYF. In DNA form, the CDR3 reads TGTGCCAGCAGTTTTGGGCTGGGGCCTTCGGGAAACACCATATATTTT.

The chain carries TRBV18 and TRBJ1-5; a weak D match, TRBD1 (5 bases). Between the trimmed V and J ends, which lost 4 bases and 7 bases, there was a span of 14 bases. CDR1 and CDR2 from the germline V gene are KGHSH and LQKENI. The CDR3 contains 14 residues. In nucleotides, the CDR3 is TGTGCCAGCTCACTCACAGGAGAAAGGCAGCCCCAGCATTTT. As protein: CASSLTGERQPQHF. Combining the CDR3 with reference TRBV18 and TRBJ1-5 gives the whole variable domain NAGVMQNPRHLVRRRGQEARLRCSPMKGHSHVYWYRQLPEEGLKFMVYLQKENIIDESGMPKERFSAEFPKEGPSILRIQQVVRGDSAAYFCASSLTGERQPQHFGDGTRLSIL.

This CDR3 is CASSPDRPRTDTQYF. In DNA form, the CDR3 reads TGTGCCAGCAGTCCTGACCGTCCCCGCACAGATACGCAGTATTTT. The chain carries TRBV2 and TRBJ2-3; no reliable D call. Germline V lookup: CDR1 SNHLY, CDR2 FYNNEI. There are 15 residues in the CDR3. V gave up 5 bases and J gave up 1 base, with 13 bases separating them. Filled out from reference TRBV2 and TRBJ2-3, the complete variable domain reads EPEVTQTPSHQVTQMGQEVILRCVPISNHLYFYWYRQILGQKVEFLVSFYNNEISEKSEIFDDQFSVERPDGSNFTLKIRSTKLEDSAMYFCASSPDRPRTDTQYFGPGTRLTVL.

The sample holds a few counts of this clone. J is TRBJ2-1 and V is TRBV7-9; D is perhaps TRBD2 (6 bases). The CDR3 totals 15 residues. Germline CDR1 reads SEHNR; CDR2 reads FQNEAQ (reference sequence). The CDR3 spells CAYKSVGGPYNEQFF. For the CDR3, the DNA is TGTGCGTACAAATCGGTGGGGGGTCCATACAATGAGCAGTTCTTC. The whole variable domain, filled in from reference TRBV7-9 and TRBJ2-1, reads DTGVSQNPRHKITKRGQNVTFRCDPISEHNRLYWYRQTLGQGPEFLTYFQNEAQLEKSRLLSDRFSAERPKGSFSTLEIQRTEQGDSAMYLCAYKSVGGPYNEQFFGPGTRLTVL.

DNA of the CDR3: TGTGCCAGCAGTGCCTTTCCCGAGCAGTACTTC. Translated: CASSAFPEQYF. J is TRBJ2-7 and V is TRBV6-2 or TRBV6-3, with unresolved D. Germline-derived CDR1 and CDR2 are MNHEY and SVGEGT. This CDR3 has 11 residues. V gave up 5 bases and J gave up 6 bases, with 8 bases separating them.

This clone appeared a single time. The V call is TRBV9, the J call TRBJ2-3, with 9 bases lining up with TRBD1. Losses at the gene ends were 4 bases for V and 5 bases for J; bases not matched to a gene: 17. CDR1 SGDLS and CDR2 YYNGEE come from the germline V gene. This CDR3 is built from 18 residues. The chain's CDR3 is CASSSRPPGQGWLDTQYF. CDR3 sequence (DNA): TGTGCCAGCAGCTCAAGACCACCGGGACAGGGTTGGTTAGATACGCAGTATTTT.

The table lists this clone with a few counts. The chain couples TRBV28 to TRBJ1-5; a possible D gene is TRBD1 (5 bases). The germline V and J ends were trimmed by 6 bases and 1 base, with 22 bases remaining between them. The germline V gene has CDR1 MDHEN and CDR2 SYDVKM. This CDR3 spans 18 amino acids. CDR3 nucleotide sequence: TGTGCCAGCAGCAAGGGGTGGGTGGGGGGTTTAAGCAATCAGCCCCAGCATTTT. As protein: CASSKGWVGGLSNQPQHF.

This chain connects TRBV19 to TRBJ2-7; TRBD1 aligns across 11 bases. V trimming: 5 bases; J trimming: 6 bases; junction bases outside the gene matches: 9. The CDR3 is made up of 15 amino acids. Germline V CDR1 and CDR2: LNHDA, SQIVND (reference sequence). CDR3: CASSVSGTGGSEQYF. In DNA form, the CDR3 reads TGTGCCAGTAGTGTCTCCGGGACAGGGGGTAGCGAGCAGTACTTC.

The CDR3 region is CASSPRGYQGTGELFF. CDR3 bases: TGTGCCAGCAGCCCTCGGGGGTACCAGGGCACCGGGGAGCTGTTTTTT. The gene calls are TRBV5-6 and TRBJ2-2, with D maybe TRBD2 (6 bases). The CDR3 runs 16 residues. CDR1 is SGHDT and CDR2 is YYEEEE in the germline V gene. V lost 4 bases and J lost 4, with 17 bases in between.

This clone was seen a single time. The J gene is TRBJ2-7, the V gene TRBV5-4; D is perhaps TRBD2 (6 bases). Per the germline V gene, CDR1 is SGHNT and CDR2 is YYREEE (reference sequence). The CDR3 spans 16 residues. V was trimmed by 2 bases and J by 0 bases, leaving 15 bases between them. CDR3 amino acids: CASSFGAGLSSYEQYF. CDR3 in DNA: TGTGCCAGCAGCTTTGGAGCGGGCTTGAGCTCCTACGAGCAGTACTTC.

The rearrangement joins TRBV30 to TRBJ1-6, with no clear D. The CDR3 covers 14 residues. Trimming left V 1 base short and J 3 bases short, with 7 bases between. Looked up from germline, CDR1 is GTSNPN and CDR2 is SVGIG (reference sequence). Written as DNA, the CDR3 is TGTGCCTGGAGTGATAACCTCTATAATTCACCCCTCCACTTT. Translation: CAWSDNLYNSPLHF.

The chain links TRBV5-6 to TRBJ1-2; D remains unclear. The CDR3 runs to 13 residues. CDR1 is SGHDT, CDR2 YYEEEE, per germline. The V end lost 2 bases, the J end lost 2 bases, and 7 bases lay between the germline ends. In DNA form, the CDR3 reads TGTGCCAGCAGCTTTAGAGGGAACTATGGCTACACCTTC. Protein sequence: CASSFRGNYGYTF.

The chain joins TRBV6-1 to TRBJ2-7; D is undetermined. Trimming cost V 3 bases and J 9 bases, with 9 bases left between them. This CDR3 is built from 11 residues. Germline V gene data show CDR1 as MNHNS and CDR2 as SASEGT. In nucleotides, the CDR3 is TGTGCCAGCAGTGACGCCCCTGGGCAGTACTTC. This gives the protein CASSDAPGQYF.

The CDR3 sequence: CASSYEGQETQYF. The DNA of the CDR3 is TGTGCCAGCAGTTACGAAGGGCAAGAGACCCAGTACTTC. The rearrangement joins TRBV6-5 to TRBJ2-5; D remains unclear. In germline, CDR1 is MNHEY, CDR2 SVGAGI. The ends were cut back, 2 bases at V and 2 bases at J, with 6 bases in the middle. The CDR3 is 13 residues long.

This chain links TRBV29-1 with TRBJ1-2; the D gene is possibly TRBD1 (5 bases). Per the germline V gene, CDR1 is SQVTM and CDR2 is ANQGSEA. V shed 5 bases and J shed 6 bases, with 13 bases lying between them. There are 12 residues in the CDR3. The CDR3 region is CSVTAGFNGYTF. The CDR3 DNA is TGCAGCGTTACCGCAGGGTTCAATGGCTACACCTTC.

The CDR3 reads CASSSQGGYGYTF. The CDR3 region has the DNA TGTGCCAGCAGTTCACAGGGGGGCTATGGCTACACCTTC. V and J are TRBV2 and TRBJ1-2, with 8 positions matching TRBD1. The V segment lost 5 bases and the J segment 4 bases; nucleotides outside the gene matches: 3. CDR1 SNHLY and CDR2 FYNNEI come from the germline V gene. There are 13 residues in the CDR3.

V and J are TRBV2 and TRBJ2-1; 11 nucleotides line up with TRBD2. V trimming: 7 bases; J trimming: 6 bases; junction bases outside the gene matches: 5. The germline CDR1 and CDR2 sequences are SNHLY and FYNNEI. The CDR3 contains 14 residues. CDR3 DNA sequence: TGTGCCAGCATAACTAGCGGGGGCACCAATGAGCAGTTCTTC. Translated, it gives CASITSGGTNEQFF.

Notes on this clone: Other nucleotide sequences in the sample specify the same CDR3. For the CDR3, the DNA is TGCGCCAGCAGCTTGGGACGGGGAAGGGACACTGAAGCTTTCTTT. It is translated as CASSLGRGRDTEAFF. The chain couples TRBV5-1 to TRBJ1-1; D not certain. Trimming removed 0 bases from V and 3 bases from J, with 12 bases in between. CDR1 is SGHRS and CDR2 is YFSETQ in the germline V gene. The CDR3 is 15 residues long. The full variable domain, in which reference TRBV5-1 and TRBJ1-1 provide the parts outside the CDR3, is KAGVTQTPRYLIKTRGQQVTLSCSPISGHRSVSWYQQTPGQGLQFLFEYFSETQRNKGNFPGRFSGRQFSNSRSEMNVSTLELGDSALYLCASSLGRGRDTEAFFGQGTRLTVV.